Detailed here is one T cell receptor beta chain. The junction does not match germline at one end; this may be a read error. This CDR3 contains 12 residues. Germline V CDR1 and CDR2: LNHDA, SQIVND (reference sequence). The sample belongs to a study of cytomegalovirus exposure and HLA in healthy donors. The overall study: There were 70 million to 95 million unique TCRs (from HLA-typed donors) in an early data release.

PCR employed 60 Vbeta and 13 Jbeta primers. Clones were sequenced by immunoSEQ multiplex PCR, and TCRdb holds only the in-frame ones, with some missing. The sample includes about 110,000 clones, 79% of them seen just once. The V gene is TRBV19, the J gene TRBJ2-5; no reliable D call. The TCR originated in a woman in her forties in good health and CMV-seronegative. Sequencing was carried out using PBMCs. The CDR3 loop is CASSIDQETQYF. CDR3 bases: TGTGCCAGTAGTATAGACCAGGAGACCCAGTACTTC. Combining the CDR3 with reference TRBV19 and TRBJ2-5 gives the whole variable domain DGGITQSPKYLFRKEGQNVTLSCEQNLNHDAMYWYRQDPGQGLRLIYYSQIVNDFQKGDIAEGYSVSREKKESFPLTVTSAQKNPTAFYLCASSIDQETQYFGPGTRLLVL.